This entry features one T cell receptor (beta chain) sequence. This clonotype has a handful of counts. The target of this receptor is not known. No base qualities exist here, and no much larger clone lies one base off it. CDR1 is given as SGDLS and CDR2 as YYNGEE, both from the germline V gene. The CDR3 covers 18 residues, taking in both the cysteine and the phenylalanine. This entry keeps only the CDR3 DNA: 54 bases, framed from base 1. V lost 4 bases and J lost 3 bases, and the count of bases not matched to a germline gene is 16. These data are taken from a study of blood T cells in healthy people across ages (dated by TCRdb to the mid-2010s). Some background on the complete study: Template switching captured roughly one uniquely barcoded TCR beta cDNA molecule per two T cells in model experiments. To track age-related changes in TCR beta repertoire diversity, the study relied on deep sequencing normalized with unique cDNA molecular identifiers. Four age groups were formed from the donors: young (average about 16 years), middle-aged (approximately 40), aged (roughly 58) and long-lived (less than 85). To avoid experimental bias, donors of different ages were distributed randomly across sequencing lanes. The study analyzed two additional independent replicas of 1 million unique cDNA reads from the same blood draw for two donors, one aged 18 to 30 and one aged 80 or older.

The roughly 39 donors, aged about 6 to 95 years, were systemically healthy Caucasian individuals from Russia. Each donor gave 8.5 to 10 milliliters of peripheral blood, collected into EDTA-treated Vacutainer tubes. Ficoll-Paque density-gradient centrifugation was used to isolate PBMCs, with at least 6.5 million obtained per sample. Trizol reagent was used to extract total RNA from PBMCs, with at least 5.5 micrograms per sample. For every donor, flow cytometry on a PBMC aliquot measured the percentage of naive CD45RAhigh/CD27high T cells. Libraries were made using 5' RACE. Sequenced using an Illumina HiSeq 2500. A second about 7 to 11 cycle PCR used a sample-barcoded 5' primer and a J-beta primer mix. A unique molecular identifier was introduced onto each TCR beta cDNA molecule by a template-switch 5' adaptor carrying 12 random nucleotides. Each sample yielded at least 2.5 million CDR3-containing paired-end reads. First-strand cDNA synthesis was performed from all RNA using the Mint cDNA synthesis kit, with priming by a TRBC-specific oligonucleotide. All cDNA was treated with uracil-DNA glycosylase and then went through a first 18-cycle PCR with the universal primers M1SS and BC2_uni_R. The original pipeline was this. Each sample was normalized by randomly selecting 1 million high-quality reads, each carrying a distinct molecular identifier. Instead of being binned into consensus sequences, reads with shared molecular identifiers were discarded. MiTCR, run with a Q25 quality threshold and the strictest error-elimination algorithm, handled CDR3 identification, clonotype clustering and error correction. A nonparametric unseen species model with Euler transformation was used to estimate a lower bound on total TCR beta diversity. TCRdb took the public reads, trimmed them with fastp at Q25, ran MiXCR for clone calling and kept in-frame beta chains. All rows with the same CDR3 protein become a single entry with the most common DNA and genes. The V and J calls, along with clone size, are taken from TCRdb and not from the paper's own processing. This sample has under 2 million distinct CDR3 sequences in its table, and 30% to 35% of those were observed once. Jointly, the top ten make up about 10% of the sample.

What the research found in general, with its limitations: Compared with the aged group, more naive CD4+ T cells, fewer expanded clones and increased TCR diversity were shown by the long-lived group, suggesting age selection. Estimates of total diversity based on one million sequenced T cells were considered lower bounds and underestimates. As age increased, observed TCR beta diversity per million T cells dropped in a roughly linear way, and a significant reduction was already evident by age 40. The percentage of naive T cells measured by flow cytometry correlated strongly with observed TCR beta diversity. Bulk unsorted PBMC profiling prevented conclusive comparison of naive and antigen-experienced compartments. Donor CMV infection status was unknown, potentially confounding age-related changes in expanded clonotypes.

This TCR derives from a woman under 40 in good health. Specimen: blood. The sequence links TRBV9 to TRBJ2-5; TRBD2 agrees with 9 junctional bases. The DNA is TGTGCCAGCAGCACACAACCCAGACTAGCGGAAGACGAAGAGACCCAGTACTTC. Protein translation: CASSTQPRLAEDEETQYF.